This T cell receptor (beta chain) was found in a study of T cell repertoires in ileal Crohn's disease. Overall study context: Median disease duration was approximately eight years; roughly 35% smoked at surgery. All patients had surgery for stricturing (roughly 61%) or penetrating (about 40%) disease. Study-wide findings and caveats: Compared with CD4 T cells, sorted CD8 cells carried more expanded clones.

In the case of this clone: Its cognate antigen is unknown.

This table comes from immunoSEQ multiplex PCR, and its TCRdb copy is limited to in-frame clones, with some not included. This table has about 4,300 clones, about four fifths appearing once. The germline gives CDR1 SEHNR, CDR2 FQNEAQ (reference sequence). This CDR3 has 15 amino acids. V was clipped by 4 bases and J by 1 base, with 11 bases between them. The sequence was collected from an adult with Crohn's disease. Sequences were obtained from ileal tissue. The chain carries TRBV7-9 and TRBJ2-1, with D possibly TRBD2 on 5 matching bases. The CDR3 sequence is CASSSDYLSYNEQFF. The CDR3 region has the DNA TGTGCCAGCAGCTCCGACTATTTATCCTACAATGAGCAGTTCTTC.